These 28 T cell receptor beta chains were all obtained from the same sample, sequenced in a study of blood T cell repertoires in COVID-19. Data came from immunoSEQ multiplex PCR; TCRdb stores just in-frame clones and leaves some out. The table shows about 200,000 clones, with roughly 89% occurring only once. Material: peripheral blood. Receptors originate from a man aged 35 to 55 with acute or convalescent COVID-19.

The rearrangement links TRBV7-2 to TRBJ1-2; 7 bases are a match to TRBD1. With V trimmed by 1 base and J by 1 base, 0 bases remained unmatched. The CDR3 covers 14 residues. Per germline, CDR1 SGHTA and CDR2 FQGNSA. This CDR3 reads CASSLGDSNYGYTF. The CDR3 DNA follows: TGTGCCAGCAGCTTAGGGGACAGTAACTATGGCTACACCTTC.

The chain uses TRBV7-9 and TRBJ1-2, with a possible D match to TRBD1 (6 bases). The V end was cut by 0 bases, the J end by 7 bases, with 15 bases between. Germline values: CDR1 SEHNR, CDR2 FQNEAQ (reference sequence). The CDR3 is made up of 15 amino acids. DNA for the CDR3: TGTGCCAGCAGCTTAGCTTCGCACAGGGTGAGTGGCTACACCTTC. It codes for CASSLASHRVSGYTF.

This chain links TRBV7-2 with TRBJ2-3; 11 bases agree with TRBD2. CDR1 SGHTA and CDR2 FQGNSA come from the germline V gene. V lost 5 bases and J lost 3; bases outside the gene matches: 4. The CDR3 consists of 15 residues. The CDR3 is CASSGGTSGTDTQYF. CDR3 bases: TGTGCCAGCAGCGGTGGGACTAGCGGTACAGATACGCAGTATTTT.

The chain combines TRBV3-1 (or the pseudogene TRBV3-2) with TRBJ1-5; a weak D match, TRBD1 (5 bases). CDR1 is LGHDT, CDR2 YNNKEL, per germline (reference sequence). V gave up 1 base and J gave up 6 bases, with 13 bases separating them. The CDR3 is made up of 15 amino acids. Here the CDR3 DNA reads TGTGCCAGCAGCCAAGGGCGTCAGGGCTCTCAGCCCCAGCATTTT. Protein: CASSQGRQGSQPQHF.

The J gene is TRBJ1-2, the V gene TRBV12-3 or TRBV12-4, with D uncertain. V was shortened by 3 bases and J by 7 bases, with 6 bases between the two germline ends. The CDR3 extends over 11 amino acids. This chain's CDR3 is CASSFGGGYTF. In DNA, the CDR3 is TGTGCCAGCAGTTTCGGTGGTGGCTACACCTTC.

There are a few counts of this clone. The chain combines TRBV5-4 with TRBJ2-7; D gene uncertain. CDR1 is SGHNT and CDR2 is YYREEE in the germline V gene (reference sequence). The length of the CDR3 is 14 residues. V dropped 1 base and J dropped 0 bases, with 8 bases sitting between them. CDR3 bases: TGTGCCAGCAGCTTGTACGGAGACTCCTACGAGCAGTACTTC. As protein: CASSLYGDSYEQYF.

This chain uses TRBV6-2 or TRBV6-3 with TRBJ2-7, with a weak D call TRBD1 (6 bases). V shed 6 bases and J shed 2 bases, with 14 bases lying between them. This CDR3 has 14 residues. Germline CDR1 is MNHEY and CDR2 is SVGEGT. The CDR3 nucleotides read TGTGCCAGCAGCCCGACAGGTGGGGCCTACGAGCAGTACTTC. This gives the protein CASSPTGGAYEQYF.

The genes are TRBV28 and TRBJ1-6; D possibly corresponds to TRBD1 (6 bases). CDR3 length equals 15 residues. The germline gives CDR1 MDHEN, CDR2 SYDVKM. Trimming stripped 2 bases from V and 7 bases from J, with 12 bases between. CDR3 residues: CASSLEQGGNSPLHF. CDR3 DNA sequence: TGTGCCAGCAGTTTAGAACAGGGTGGAAATTCACCCCTCCACTTT.

DNA for the CDR3: TGTGCCAGCAGCCAGGCGGGAGATGAGCAGTTCTTC. Translation: CASSQAGDEQFF. The rearrangement links TRBV9 to TRBJ2-1; 7 bases are shared with TRBD2. Germline CDR1 and CDR2: SGDLS and YYNGEE. The length of the CDR3 is 12 residues. The junction had 3 bases not matched to a gene; V was cut back by 4 bases and J by 8 bases.

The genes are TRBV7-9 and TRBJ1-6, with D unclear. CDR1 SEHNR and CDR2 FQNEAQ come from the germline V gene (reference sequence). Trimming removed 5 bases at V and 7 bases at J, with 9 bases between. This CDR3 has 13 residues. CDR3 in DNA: TGTGCCAGCAGCCCCTCAGGAAATTCACCCCTCCACTTT. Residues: CASSPSGNSPLHF.

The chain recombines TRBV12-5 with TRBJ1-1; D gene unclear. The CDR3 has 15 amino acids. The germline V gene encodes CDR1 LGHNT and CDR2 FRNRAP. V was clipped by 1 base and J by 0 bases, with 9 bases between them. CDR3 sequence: CASGLGTSLNTEAFF. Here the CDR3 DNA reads TGTGCTAGTGGTTTGGGAACATCATTGAACACTGAAGCTTTCTTT.

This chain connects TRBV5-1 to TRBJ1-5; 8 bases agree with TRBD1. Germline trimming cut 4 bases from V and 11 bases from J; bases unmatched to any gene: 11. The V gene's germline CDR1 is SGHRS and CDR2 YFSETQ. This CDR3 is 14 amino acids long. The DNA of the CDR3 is TGCGCCAGCAGCCTACAGGGGGGAGGCGAGGCCCAGCATTTT. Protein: CASSLQGGGEAQHF.

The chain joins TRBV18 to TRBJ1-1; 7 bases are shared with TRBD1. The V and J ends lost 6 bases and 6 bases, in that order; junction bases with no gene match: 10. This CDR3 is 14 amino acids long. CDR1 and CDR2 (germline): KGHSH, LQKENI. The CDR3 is CASSPTGVSAEAFF. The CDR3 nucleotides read TGTGCCAGCTCCCCCACAGGGGTGAGCGCTGAAGCTTTCTTT.

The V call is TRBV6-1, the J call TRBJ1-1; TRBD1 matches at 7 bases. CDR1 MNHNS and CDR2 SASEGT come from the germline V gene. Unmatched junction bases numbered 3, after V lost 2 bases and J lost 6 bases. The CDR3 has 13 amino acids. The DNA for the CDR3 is TGTGCCAGCAGTGAAAGGGGGCGGGCTGAAGCTTTCTTT. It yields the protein CASSERGRAEAFF.

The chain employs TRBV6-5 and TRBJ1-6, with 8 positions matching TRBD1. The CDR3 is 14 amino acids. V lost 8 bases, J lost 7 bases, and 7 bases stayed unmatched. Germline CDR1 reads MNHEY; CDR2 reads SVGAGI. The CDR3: CASPPRGPNSPLHF. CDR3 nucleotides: TGTGCCAGCCCCCCCAGGGGGCCAAATTCACCCCTCCACTTT.

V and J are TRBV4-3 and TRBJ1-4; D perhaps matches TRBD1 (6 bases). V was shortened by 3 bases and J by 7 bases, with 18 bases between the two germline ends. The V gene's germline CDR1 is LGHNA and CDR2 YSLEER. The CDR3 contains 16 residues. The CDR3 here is CASSQYYRGLGEKLFF. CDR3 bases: TGCGCCAGCAGCCAGTATTATAGGGGGTTAGGTGAAAAACTGTTTTTT.

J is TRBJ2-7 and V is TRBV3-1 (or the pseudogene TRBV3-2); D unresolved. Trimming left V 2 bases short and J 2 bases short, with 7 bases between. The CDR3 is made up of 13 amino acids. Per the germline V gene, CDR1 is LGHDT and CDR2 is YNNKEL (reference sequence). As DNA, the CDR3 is TGTGCCAGCAGCCAAATTGGGCCCTACGAGCAGTACTTC. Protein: CASSQIGPYEQYF.

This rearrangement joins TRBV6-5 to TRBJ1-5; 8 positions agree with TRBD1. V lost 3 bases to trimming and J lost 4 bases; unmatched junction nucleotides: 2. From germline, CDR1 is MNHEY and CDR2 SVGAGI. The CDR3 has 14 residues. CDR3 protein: CASSYDRGNQPQHF. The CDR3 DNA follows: TGTGCCAGCAGTTATGACAGGGGAAATCAGCCCCAGCATTTT.

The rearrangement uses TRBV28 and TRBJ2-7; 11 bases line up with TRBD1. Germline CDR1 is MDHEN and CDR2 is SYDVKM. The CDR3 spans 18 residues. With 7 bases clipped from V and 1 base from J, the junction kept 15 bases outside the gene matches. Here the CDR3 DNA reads TGTGCCAGCAATTCCGGGACAGGGGGTTTCAGAATGTCCTACGAGCAGTACTTC. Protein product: CASNSGTGGFRMSYEQYF.

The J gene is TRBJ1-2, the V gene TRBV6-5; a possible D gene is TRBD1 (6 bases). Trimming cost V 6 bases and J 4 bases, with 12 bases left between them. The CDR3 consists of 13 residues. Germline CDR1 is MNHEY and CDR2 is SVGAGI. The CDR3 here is CASSRDTSYGYTF. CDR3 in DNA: TGTGCCAGCAGCCGGGACACCTCCTATGGCTACACCTTC.

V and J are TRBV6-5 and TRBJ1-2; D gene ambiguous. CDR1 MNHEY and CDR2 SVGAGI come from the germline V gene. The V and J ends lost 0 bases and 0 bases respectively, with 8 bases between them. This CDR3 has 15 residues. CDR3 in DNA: TGTGCCAGCAGTTACTCGGGGAGTGCTAACTATGGCTACACCTTC. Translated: CASSYSGSANYGYTF.

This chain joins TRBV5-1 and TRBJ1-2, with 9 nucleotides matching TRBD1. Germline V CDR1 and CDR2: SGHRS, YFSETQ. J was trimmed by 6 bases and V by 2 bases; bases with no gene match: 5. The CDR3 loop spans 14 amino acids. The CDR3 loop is CASSFFRTGDGYTF. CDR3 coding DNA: TGCGCCAGCAGCTTCTTTCGGACAGGGGATGGCTACACCTTC.

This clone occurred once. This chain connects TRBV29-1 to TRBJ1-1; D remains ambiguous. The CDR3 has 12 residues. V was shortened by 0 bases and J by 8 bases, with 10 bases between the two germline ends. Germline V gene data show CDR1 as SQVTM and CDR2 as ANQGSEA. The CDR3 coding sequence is TGCAGCGTTGAAGATGTAGGAGGGGAAGCTTTCTTT. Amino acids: CSVEDVGGEAFF.

CDR3 DNA sequence: TGTGCCAGCAGTTTACTTCTCGAGCAATATTTT. It yields the protein CASSLLLEQYF. The chain couples TRBV12-3 or TRBV12-4 to TRBJ1-3, with D hard to call. This CDR3 contains 11 residues. Trimming removed 2 bases from V and 15 bases from J, with 11 bases in between.

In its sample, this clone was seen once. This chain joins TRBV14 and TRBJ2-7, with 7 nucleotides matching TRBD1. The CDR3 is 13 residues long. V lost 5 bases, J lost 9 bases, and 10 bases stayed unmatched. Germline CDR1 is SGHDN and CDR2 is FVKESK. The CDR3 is CASSRDRNPPQYF. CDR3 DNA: TGTGCCAGCAGCAGGGACAGAAACCCACCGCAGTACTTC.

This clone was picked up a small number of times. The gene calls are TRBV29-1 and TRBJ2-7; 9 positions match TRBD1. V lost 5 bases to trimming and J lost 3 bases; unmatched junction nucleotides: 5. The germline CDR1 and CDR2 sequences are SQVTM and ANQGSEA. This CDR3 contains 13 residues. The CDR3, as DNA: TGCAGCGTTAGGGACAGGGACCGCTACGAGCAGTACTTC. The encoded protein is CSVRDRDRYEQYF.

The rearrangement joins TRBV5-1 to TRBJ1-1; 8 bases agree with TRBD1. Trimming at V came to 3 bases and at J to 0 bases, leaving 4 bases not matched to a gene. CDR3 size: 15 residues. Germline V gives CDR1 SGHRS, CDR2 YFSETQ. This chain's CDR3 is CASSYWTGMNTEAFF. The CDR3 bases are TGCGCCAGCAGCTATTGGACAGGGATGAACACTGAAGCTTTCTTT.

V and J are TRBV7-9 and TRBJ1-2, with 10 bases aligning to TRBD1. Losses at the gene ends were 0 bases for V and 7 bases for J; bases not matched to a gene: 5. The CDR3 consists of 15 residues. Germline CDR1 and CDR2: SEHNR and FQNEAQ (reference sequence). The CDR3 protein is CASSLAGDRGIGYTF. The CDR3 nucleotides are TGTGCCAGCAGCTTAGCGGGGGACAGGGGCATTGGCTACACCTTC.